This note documents a single T cell receptor beta chain sequence. Its recognized antigen is unknown. Base qualities are missing; no much larger clone stands one base away. CDR1 and CDR2 are drawn from the germline V gene (reference sequence): SEHNR, FQNEAQ. The CDR3 spans 15 residues, from the cysteine through the phenylalanine. This entry keeps only the CDR3 DNA: 45 bases, framed from base 1. For this chain, trimming is 5 bases at the V end and 5 bases at the J end, and the number of junction bases without a gene match is 9. The entry originates in a study of cytomegalovirus exposure and HLA in healthy donors (dated by TCRdb to about 2017). Regarding the research as a whole: In an earlier analysis of fewer than 750 of the donors, around 300 Gb of sequence data and 90 million to 120 million unique TCR beta sequences from 150 million to 200 million T cells were reported. Donor age, sex, ethnicity and CMV serostatus were compiled together with the repertoire data. The study combined high-throughput TCR immunosequencing, statistical association of individual TCRs with disease status, and machine learning to predict cytomegalovirus infection status. The number of donors typed differed by locus, with 629-630 for A, B, C, DRB1 and DQB1, 522 for DQA1, about 610 for DPA1, and 472 for DPB1. Along with the approximately 620-subject first cohort, a separate validation cohort of roughly 110 different subjects was used. Rather than drawing on any new phenotypic data, the later analysis identified candidate immune exposures from TCR beta sequences and the way those sequences occurred across donors. Every discovery cohort repertoire had been produced on one sequencing platform. The study profiled the T cell repertoires of under 850 subjects by immunosequencing and related them to cytomegalovirus serostatus. Of the roughly 400 genotyped donors, over 70% fell in the genetic ancestry cluster associated with self-reported Caucasian donors. To study patterns of TCR occurrence, a later analysis re-analyzed previously published TCR beta repertoires from 666 donors and added high-resolution HLA genotyping. HLA typing included class I and class II loci at four-digit resolution. On average, roughly 250,000 unique TCR beta nucleotide sequences were sequenced per donor among 398 genotyped donors of the cohort, with roughly 18% of those sequences being non-productive. A later genetic analysis used genome-wide SNP genotypes for about 65% of the roughly 670 donors, treating that subset as a discovery cohort. The study aimed to test whether signatures of past pathogen exposure could be identified by cataloging public T cell receptors. An early release covering approximately 600 HLA-typed donors comprised about 300 gigabases of sequencing data and tens of millions of unique TCR sequences. Roughly five DR-DQ haplotypes were handled as single units for association and clustering, since linkage in the cohort was strong. An earlier analysis of fewer than 700 of the donors applied high-throughput TCR beta sequencing to assess whether each TCR beta V gene segment acted as functional or pseudogenic.

The cohort comprised fewer than 700 healthy bone marrow donors. At the time of sampling, every cohort member was nominally healthy, though immune exposures that went unrecorded were likely present. The donor was CMV seropositive and was included in the group of 270 or so seropositive cohort members. A peripheral blood sample was provided by each donor, and peripheral blood mononuclear cells were used for TCR beta sequencing. The Qiagen DNeasy Blood Extraction Kit was used to extract genomic DNA from the blood cell samples. Results and caveats for the whole study, not just this receptor: Because the 87-base-pair reads could not distinguish some IMGT-functional V segments, including TRBV6-2 and TRBV6-3, those segments were excluded. Only TCR beta chains were sequenced in this cohort, and the absence of alpha or paired-chain data limited detectable features. Compared with the 666-donor mean, donors in an Asian-associated ancestry cluster had fewer N-insertions in productive TCRs, according to a later genetic analysis. In vitro tests confirmed that a few of the cytomegalovirus-associated TCR beta chains recognize cytomegalovirus antigens. Broadly in line with IMGT annotations, most TCR beta V segments showed up in productive rearrangements about 87% or about 30% of the time in an earlier analysis of approximately 600 of the donors. When HLA alleles, especially DR and DQ, strongly co-occurred, attributing TCR associations to individual alleles was difficult. According to a later analysis, TCR association rates differed among HLA loci, with DRB1 alleles showing the most associated TCRs and HLA-C alleles showing the fewest. Linkage disequilibrium might explain the correlated functional status among segregating V segments, but an unknown experimental factor could not be ruled out. Several of the top co-occurrence clusters appeared to be linked to parvovirus B19, influenza, CMV and Epstein-Barr virus, according to a later analysis. It was suggested by the authors that the approach could potentially be generalized to other disease states and immunological phenotypes. The earlier analysis of 587 of the donors excluded some 15 rarely observed V segments, including chromosome 9 orphons, because counts were too low. A cluster of highly shared sequence variants was judged likely to be a technical artifact of the sequencing pipeline. Immune exposure information for the cohort was limited to CMV serostatus. Sequencing depth was assumed to be roughly uniform across donors in the presence/absence analyses, though that assumption may not hold. A total of 150 or so TCR beta chains were listed by the study as associated with cytomegalovirus. The classifier was reported to diagnose cytomegalovirus status with high specificity and sensitivity in both the original and validation cohorts. In a later genetic analysis, a missense DCLRE1C variant was associated with V-gene and J-gene trimming of TCR beta chains, and the association was replicated in an independent cohort. Most TCR sequences were seen in very few donors, while some public TCRs were found in many individuals. A later analysis found that HLA-associated TCR beta chains were more clonally expanded and had lower generation probabilities than equally common non-associated chains. Most CMV-associated TCR beta chains appeared to be HLA-restricted in a later analysis, and the HLA associations seemed to be driven largely by CMV exposure. Because HLA typing was missing for some donors at each locus, association tests included only the typed subset. A further reported finding was that TCR beta sequences accurately predicted the HLA-A and HLA-B alleles for most subjects in the first cohort. A later analysis associated some 17,000 TCR beta sequences with specific HLA alleles at a false discovery rate of 0.05.

Libraries came from the immunoSEQ multiplex PCR assay. For the multiplex PCR, a mixture combining 60 forward primers for TCR Vbeta segments and 13 reverse primers for TCR Jbeta segments was used. The CDR3 region of rearranged TCR beta genes was amplified from genomic DNA by a multiplex PCR assay. The amplified TCR beta libraries were sequenced on the Illumina HiSeq System as 87-base-pair reads. Concerning the study's data processing: A later analysis counted tens of millions of unique TCR beta chains across the 666 repertoires, and some 12 million of these chains were shared by at least two donors. A nearest-neighbor algorithm error-corrected the raw reads and collapsed the reads into unique sequences, merging closely related sequences to remove PCR and sequencing errors. CDR3 sequences were aligned to IMGT reference sequences to assign V, D and J gene segments. For a sequence to be retained, a match of at least six nucleotides to both a V gene segment and a J gene segment was required. Rearrangements were called productive when the CDR3 lacked stop codons and stayed in frame with V and J; all others were non-productive. Following IMGT convention, CDR3 was defined as the stretch from the second conserved V-encoded cysteine to the conserved J-encoded phenylalanine. Sequences without an unambiguous match to a single V gene segment were excluded from the earlier analysis of several hundred of the donors. An earlier analysis of around 600 of the donors classified V segments as functional when productive rearrangements were above 56.7% and as segregating when the standard deviation between donors was above 5%. A statistical classification framework was built for diagnosing cytomegalovirus status from the catalog of TCR beta chain sequences. In a later analysis, TCR nucleotide sequences were compared against IMGT/GENE-DB human TR gene sequences so that V and J genes could be assigned. In a later analysis, CDR3 sequences and most-parsimonious VDJ recombination scenarios were assigned using the TCRdist pipeline. In a later analysis, every TCR beta chain was defined by the combination of its CDR3 amino acid sequence and its V-gene family, and reads without a unique V-gene family were dropped. As a way to deal with suspected cross-contamination and a sequencing artifact, a later analysis dropped 450 to 600 nucleotide sequences that were highly shared and had low generation probability. A later analysis calculated a clonal expansion index for each public chain from normalized within-repertoire ranks of inferred template counts. In a later analysis, generation probabilities were computed with a VDJ recombination model fitted to out-of-frame rearrangements, and the resulting probabilities were checked against IGoR. In a later analysis, TCR-TCR, TCR-HLA and TCR-CMV co-occurrence was scored with hypergeometric tests, and a repertoire-size bias correction was applied to TCR pairs. To estimate false discovery rates, a later analysis permuted the HLA or CMV assignments 20 times. In a later analysis, co-occurring TCRs were grouped using DBSCAN, with TCRdist sequence similarity added in when clustering inside HLA-allele-positive subsets. Repertoires with fewer than 30,000 or more than 120,000 public chains, plus five repertoires with anomalous nucleotide sharing, were excluded from co-occurrence clustering. What TCRdb holds here is the immuneACCESS table cut down to in-frame rearrangements. Part of the clones is not present; checked against another copy, under half of the missing clones reflect an unresolved V gene, and the others are unexplained. The V and J calls and clone size come from that table; D and trimming were worked out from the DNA. This sample has around 160,000 clones in its table, and 70% of those were observed once. The top ten hold under 5.5% of the sample.

The source material was PBMCs. This TCR derives from a man aged 18 to 29 in good health and CMV-seropositive. The rearrangement joined TRBV7-9 to TRBJ1-1; 9 nucleotides in the junction match TRBD1. The nucleotide sequence is TGTGCCAGCAGCCCCCCGGGACAGGGAGAAACTGAAGCTTTCTTT. Its protein reads: CASSPPGQGETEAFF.